The source of this TCR beta chain is a study of sequential checkpoint blockade in melanoma. Study-level background: Maintenance nivolumab came after either treatment sequence. Twenty-two patients had tumor biopsies before treatment and at week 13. Findings of the study overall: In arm A, pretreatment tumor clonality was associated with response. Mutational load did not correlate with tumor T-cell fraction or clonality.

Losses at the gene ends were 0 bases for V and 7 bases for J; bases not matched to a gene: 16. In germline, CDR1 is SGHRS, CDR2 YFSETQ. The CDR3 contains 19 residues. With regard to this clone: The target antigen is unknown.

Produced via immunoSEQ multiplex PCR; TCRdb's table is partial and in-frame only. The sample carries roughly 3,000 clones, about a fifth recorded once. Described treatment: randomized to nivolumab then ipilimumab (arm A) or the reverse (arm B). The specimen was tumor tissue (inferred from file names), collected from a patient given nivolumab and ipilimumab in sequence. The receptor was isolated from a human donor with melanoma. The genes are TRBV5-1 and TRBJ1-3; 10 positions agree with TRBD1. The CDR3 protein is CASSLGTGGSVSLSNTIYF. The CDR3 nucleotides are TGCGCCAGCAGCTTGGGGACAGGGGGAAGTGTCAGTCTCTCCAACACCATATATTTT.